This T cell receptor beta chain was observed in a study of shared clonotypes between healthy human individuals. The V gene lost 5 bases and the J gene lost 7 bases, with 17 bases spanning the gap. The CDR3 has 15 amino acids. Per germline, CDR1 SGHTA and CDR2 FQGTGA. Findings of the study overall: Only blood was sampled; tissue repertoires likely differ.

With regard to this clone: Antigen: not known.

Per the study methods: Junction-only sequences without quality scores came from ImmunoSEQ, so filtering differed. Assay used: immunoSEQ multiplex PCR; TCRdb lists only in-frame clones, some missing. D and trimming come from the DNA, and the V and J calls and clone size come from that table. The sample has 400,000 to 600,000 clones, about three quarters seen once. The specimen was PBMCs. This TCR came from a woman between 35 and 50 years old in good health. Some clones in this sample may be carry-over from other donors' samples. The V and J genes are TRBV7-3 and TRBJ2-2; TRBD2 is a possible D gene (6 bases). Written as DNA, the CDR3 is TGTGCCAGCAGCGCGACCCACGGGAGTGGCGGGGAGCTGTTTTTT. It yields the protein CASSATHGSGGELFF.